This T cell receptor (beta chain) was sequenced in a study of tumor and adjacent non-tumor tissue in lung cancer. About the research overall: The cohort had around twelve adenocarcinoma, a couple of squamous cell and 1 small cell patients. Patients were aged roughly 31 to 76, fewer than twelve men and roughly five women, stage I to III. Each sample yielded a few million productive TCRbeta reads on average.

The library came from three nested PCR rounds adapted from ARM-PCR protocols. Each CDR3 protein gets one entry after TCRdb re-called the multiplex PCR reads with MiXCR. The sample lists 100,000 or so distinct CDR3 sequences; 65% were seen once. This clonotype was seen at least ten times. Trimming pared 4 bases from V and 7 bases from J, leaving 8 bases between. CDR1 and CDR2 (germline): SGHAT, FQNNGV. This CDR3 has 12 residues. This sample's RNA came from whole unsorted tissue. The normal lung tissue was taken more than 3 cm from the tumor edge. This receptor was taken from a man aged 30 to 39 with non-small cell lung cancer. The sequenced sample was distant non-tumor lung tissue. This chain uses TRBV11-2 with TRBJ2-1; no reliable D call. The CDR3 reads CASSSRRNEQFF. CDR3 DNA sequence: TGTGCCAGCAGCTCCCGCCGTAATGAGCAGTTCTTC.